A single sample gave rise to the 30 T cell receptor beta chains below, sequenced in a study of T cells after somatic rescue of genetic block. This table comes from immunoSEQ multiplex PCR, and its TCRdb copy is limited to in-frame clones, with some not included. This table has tens of thousands of clones, approximately 90% appearing once. The sequenced sample consisted of peripheral blood mononuclear cells (PBMCs). The receptors were sampled from a young woman.

The chain uses TRBV7-6 and TRBJ1-3, with TRBD1 matching over 8 bases. CDR3 length: 16 residues. CDR1 and CDR2 (germline): SGHVS, FNYEAQ. V lost 5 bases, J lost 0 bases, and 6 bases stayed unmatched. CDR3 sequence reads: CASSPRDRNSGNTIYF. The CDR3 bases are TGTGCCAGCAGCCCCAGGGACAGGAACTCTGGAAACACCATATATTTT.

This sequence joins TRBV4-1 and TRBJ1-2; D gene unclear. This CDR3 region has 16 residues. V shed 0 bases and J shed 3 bases, with 14 bases lying between them. Germline CDR1 is MGHRA and CDR2 is YSYEKL. The CDR3 bases are TGCGCCAGCAGCCAAGAGAAGACGGCAGATCACTATGGCTACACCTTC. Its translation: CASSQEKTADHYGYTF.

V and J are TRBV27 and TRBJ1-2; weak D call: TRBD1 (6 bases). The germline gives CDR1 MNHEY, CDR2 SMNVEV (reference sequence). The CDR3 runs 14 residues. V shed 6 bases and J shed 9 bases, with 20 bases lying between them. The CDR3 region is CASRGVGHENRYTF. The CDR3 bases are TGTGCCAGCAGGGGGGTGGGACACGAGAATCGCTACACCTTC.

The genes are TRBV12-5 and TRBJ2-5, with 14 bases identical to TRBD2. Per germline, CDR1 LGHNT and CDR2 FRNRAP. V lost 8 bases to trimming and J lost 4 bases; unmatched junction nucleotides: 3. The CDR3 is made up of 14 amino acids. CDR3 coding DNA: TGTGCTAGTCGGACTAGCGGGAGGCTAGAGACCCAGTACTTC. Residues: CASRTSGRLETQYF.

In its sample, this clone was seen a few times. The chain employs TRBV6-1 and TRBJ2-5; D is tentatively TRBD1 or TRBD2 (5 bases each). The CDR3 is 17 residues long. V gave up 3 bases and J gave up 2 bases, with 19 bases separating them. Per germline, CDR1 MNHNS and CDR2 SASEGT. CDR3 sequence reads: CASSEEVYGAPQETQYF. The CDR3 DNA sequence: TGTGCCAGCAGTGAGGAGGTCTATGGGGCGCCTCAAGAGACCCAGTACTTC.

The CDR3 DNA follows: TGTGCCAGTAGTACTTCGCCCGGGGACAGGGGGCTTCAAGAGACCCAGTACTTC. This gives the protein CASSTSPGDRGLQETQYF. The chain joins TRBV19 to TRBJ2-5; 12 positions match TRBD1. Germline V gene lookup returns CDR1 LNHDA and CDR2 SQIVND (reference sequence). The CDR3 spans 18 residues. The V segment lost 4 bases and the J segment 2 bases; nucleotides outside the gene matches: 11.

The rearrangement uses TRBV2 and TRBJ1-5; 7 bases are a match to TRBD1. Germline V CDR1 and CDR2: SNHLY, FYNNEI. The CDR3 is 12 amino acids. V shed 6 bases, J shed 9 bases, and the junction held 5 bases outside the gene matches. The CDR3 nucleotides are TGTGCCAGCAGGGGACAGCCACCGCCCCAGCATTTT. Translating gives CASRGQPPPQHF.

The chain recombines TRBV2 with TRBJ2-5; D is possibly TRBD2 (6 bases). The germline gives CDR1 SNHLY, CDR2 FYNNEI. V shed 8 bases and J shed 2 bases, with 9 bases lying between them. This CDR3 is built from 12 residues. CDR3 loop: CASGGEQETQYF. CDR3 DNA: TGTGCCAGCGGCGGGGAACAAGAGACCCAGTACTTC.

The rearrangement joins TRBV5-1 to TRBJ2-7; D is unclear. Germline V CDR1 and CDR2: SGHRS, YFSETQ. The CDR3 is made up of 13 amino acids. Trimming shortened V by 1 base and J by 5 bases, and 10 bases separated the two germline ends. The chain's CDR3 is CASSLPGQDEQYF. The DNA for the CDR3 is TGCGCCAGCAGCTTGCCAGGCCAAGACGAGCAGTACTTC.

This chain joins TRBV12-5 and TRBJ1-5; no firm D call. Germline values: CDR1 LGHNT, CDR2 FRNRAP. Trimming took off 3 bases at V and 6 bases at J, with 9 bases between the two ends. This CDR3 contains 13 residues. CDR3 loop: CASGLEVFQPQHF. CDR3 in DNA: TGTGCTAGTGGTTTAGAGGTTTTTCAGCCCCAGCATTTT.

The chain links TRBV11-2 to TRBJ2-7; no clear D gene. Germline CDR1 is SGHAT and CDR2 is FQNNGV. Trimming pared 3 bases from V and 3 bases from J, leaving 9 bases between. This CDR3 spans 13 amino acids. CDR3 coding DNA: TGTGCCAGCAGCTTCTCCAGAAACTACGAGCAGTACTTC. Its translation: CASSFSRNYEQYF.

The rearrangement uses TRBV19 and TRBJ2-3, with 12 positions matching TRBD2. Per the germline V gene, CDR1 is LNHDA and CDR2 is SQIVND (reference sequence). This CDR3 has 19 amino acids. The J segment lost 2 bases and the V segment lost 0 bases, leaving 9 bases of the junction unmatched. The CDR3 is CASSIDPSGRARVTDTQYF. CDR3 DNA sequence: TGTGCCAGTAGTATAGATCCTAGCGGGAGGGCCCGTGTCACAGATACGCAGTATTTT.

J is TRBJ2-1 and V is TRBV29-1, with 12 bases fitting TRBD2. CDR3 length: 14 residues. Germline CDR1 SQVTM, CDR2 ANQGSEA. J was trimmed by 5 bases and V by 2 bases; bases with no gene match: 1. The CDR3 reads CSVERLAGDNEQFF. The CDR3 nucleotides read TGCAGCGTTGAACGACTAGCGGGAGACAATGAGCAGTTCTTC.

The chain uses TRBV18 and TRBJ1-1; TRBD1 matches at 9 bases. The CDR3 is 15 amino acids. Germline-derived CDR1 and CDR2 are KGHSH and LQKENI. Trimming took 3 bases from V and 8 from J; bases not matched to a gene: 10. As DNA, the CDR3 is TGTGCCAGCTCACCGATTCCGGGACAGGGAACCGAAGCTTTCTTT. This translates into CASSPIPGQGTEAFF.

This chain links TRBV7-2 with TRBJ1-5; D remains ambiguous. The CDR3 is 14 residues long. The V gene's germline CDR1 is SGHTA and CDR2 FQGNSA. V gave up 1 base and J gave up 6 bases, with 10 bases separating them. The CDR3, as DNA: TGTGCCAGCAGCTTAGTCGGCTGGATTCAGCCCCAGCATTTT. Amino acid sequence: CASSLVGWIQPQHF.

The chain recombines TRBV19 with TRBJ2-3, with D unclear. V was pared by 3 bases and J by 2 bases, with 12 bases between. There are 15 residues in the CDR3. Germline CDR1 reads LNHDA; CDR2 reads SQIVND (reference sequence). The CDR3 DNA follows: TGTGCCAGTAGTATTCCGGCGGCCTACACAGATACGCAGTATTTT. This sequence encodes CASSIPAAYTDTQYF. Full variable domain (remainder filled in from reference TRBV19 and TRBJ2-3): DGGITQSPKYLFRKEGQNVTLSCEQNLNHDAMYWYRQDPGQGLRLIYYSQIVNDFQKGDIAEGYSVSREKKESFPLTVTSAQKNPTAFYLCASSIPAAYTDTQYFGPGTRLTVL.

This chain links TRBV11-2 with TRBJ1-2; D gene unclear. CDR1 is SGHAT, CDR2 FQNNGV, per germline. V lost 5 bases, J lost 1 base, and 5 bases lay in between. The CDR3 runs 12 residues. Written as DNA, the CDR3 is TGTGCCAGCAGCCTCGATAACTATGGCTACACCTTC. This sequence encodes CASSLDNYGYTF.

The chain carries TRBV10-2 and TRBJ1-3; D call uncertain. The CDR3 sequence is 13 residues long. Between the trimmed V and J ends, which lost 2 bases and 5 bases, there was a span of 7 bases. Germline V gene data show CDR1 as WSHSY and CDR2 as SAAADI. CDR3 sequence (DNA): TGCGCCAGCAGTGAGCCTCTACGAAACACCATATATTTT. Translated: CASSEPLRNTIYF.

This clone was counted only a few times. V is TRBV18 and J is TRBJ2-7; perhaps TRBD2 as D (5 bases). This CDR3 is built from 18 residues. Looked up from germline, CDR1 is KGHSH and CDR2 is LQKENI. Trimming removed 2 bases from V and 2 bases from J, with 22 bases in between. Here the CDR3 DNA reads TGTGCCAGCTCACCAGGCCCACGGTCCGGAACGAGGGCCTACGAGCAGTACTTC. Its protein product is CASSPGPRSGTRAYEQYF.

The genes are TRBV15 and TRBJ2-7, with D unclear. The V end was cut by 0 bases, the J end by 4 bases, with 7 bases between. From germline, CDR1 is LNHNV and CDR2 YYDKDF (reference sequence). The CDR3 length is 13 residues. CDR3 DNA: TGTGCCACCAGCAGAGATAAGGGATACGAGCAGTACTTC. Translating it yields CATSRDKGYEQYF.

The rearrangement links TRBV4-3 to TRBJ1-1; D is ambiguous. Trimming took 1 base from V and 3 from J, leaving 9 bases between them. From germline, CDR1 is LGHNA and CDR2 YSLEER. The CDR3 sequence is 14 residues long. DNA for the CDR3: TGCGCCAGCAGCCAAGTGAACGGATACACTGAAGCTTTCTTT. It encodes CASSQVNGYTEAFF.

V gene TRBV27 combines with J gene TRBJ1-3; D unresolved. Germline V lookup: CDR1 MNHEY, CDR2 SMNVEV (reference sequence). Trimming took off 8 bases at V and 0 bases at J, with 14 bases between the two ends. The CDR3 extends over 15 amino acids. The CDR3 here is CASRSFTLSGNTIYF. CDR3 in DNA: TGTGCCAGCCGGAGCTTTACTCTCTCTGGAAACACCATATATTTT.

V usage is TRBV11-3 and J usage is TRBJ2-3; TRBD1 agrees at 8 bases. The germline V gene encodes CDR1 SGHNT and CDR2 YENEEA. This CDR3 has 15 residues. Trimming removed 4 bases from V and 5 bases from J; junction bases left unmatched: 8. The CDR3 DNA reads as TGTGCCAGCAGCTCGACCGACAGGGGAATAGATACGCAGTATTTT. Its protein is CASSSTDRGIDTQYF.

The chain is built from TRBV27 and TRBJ2-1; a possible D gene is TRBD2 (5 bases). Germline loops: CDR1 MNHEY, CDR2 SMNVEV (reference sequence). The V and J ends lost 5 bases and 10 bases respectively, with 9 bases between them. The CDR3 runs 11 residues. The CDR3 is CASSTLAEQFF. In DNA form, the CDR3 reads TGTGCCAGCAGTACCTTAGCGGAGCAGTTCTTC.

The V gene is TRBV9, the J gene TRBJ2-7; D remains ambiguous. Germline CDR1 reads SGDLS; CDR2 reads YYNGEE. This CDR3 has 16 amino acids. Between the trimmed V and J ends, which lost 0 bases and 3 bases, there was a span of 16 bases. The CDR3 is CASSVGHARGSYEQYF. In nucleotides, the CDR3 is TGTGCCAGCAGCGTAGGTCACGCTAGAGGTAGCTACGAGCAGTACTTC.

The gene calls are TRBV27 and TRBJ2-7, with TRBD2 matching over 14 bases. V shed 6 bases, J shed 3 bases, and the junction held 1 base outside the gene matches. The CDR3 totals 14 residues. The V gene's germline CDR1 is MNHEY and CDR2 SMNVEV (reference sequence). CDR3 sequence reads: CASRGTSGSYEQYF. In DNA form, the CDR3 reads TGTGCCAGCAGGGGGACTAGCGGGAGCTACGAGCAGTACTTC.

J is TRBJ2-7 and V is TRBV4-2; TRBD1 aligns across 8 bases. Germline V gene data show CDR1 as LGHNA and CDR2 as YNFKEQ. V gave up 4 bases and J gave up 7 bases; unmatched junction bases: 12. The CDR3 consists of 15 residues. CDR3 sequence reads: CASSPAIGTGGEQYF. Here the CDR3 DNA reads TGTGCCAGCAGCCCGGCGATCGGGACAGGAGGTGAGCAGTACTTC.

The chain joins TRBV9 to TRBJ2-5, with 11 bases lining up with TRBD1. CDR1 is SGDLS, CDR2 YYNGEE, per germline. The V gene end was trimmed by 4 bases and the J gene end by 2 bases; junction bases not matched to a gene: 4. The CDR3 is made up of 15 amino acids. In nucleotides, the CDR3 is TGTGCCAGCAGCATGGGGGACAGGGGGCAAGAGACCCAGTACTTC. Translation: CASSMGDRGQETQYF.

This chain uses TRBV7-2 with TRBJ1-6; D may be TRBD1 (5 bases). Germline V CDR1 and CDR2: SGHTA, FQGNSA. The length of the CDR3 is 17 residues. Deletions cut 0 bases from V and 7 bases from J, with 16 bases between. The CDR3 coding sequence is TGTGCCAGCAGCTTAGCGTGGGCAGGGCTAGGCAATTCACCCCTCCACTTT. Translated, it gives CASSLAWAGLGNSPLHF.

The V gene is TRBV28, the J gene TRBJ2-5; D possibly corresponds to TRBD1 (6 bases). The V and J ends lost 5 bases and 5 bases respectively, with 15 bases between them. The CDR3 loop spans 14 amino acids. Germline V gives CDR1 MDHEN, CDR2 SYDVKM. In DNA, the CDR3 is TGTGCCAGCAGTAACCACAGGGTTGGGGAGACCCAGTACTTC. Protein sequence: CASSNHRVGETQYF.